Below, one T cell receptor (beta chain) is given with its context. What it binds is unknown. Naivety among CD8 cells was defined by CD45RO negativity and positive CCR7 selection, thereby excluding terminally differentiated effector memory CD45RA+ cells. This sample was taken from a study of shared clonotypes between healthy human individuals. Whole-study context: The plates for each donor numbered three CD4 naive, three CD4 memory, two CD8 naive and one CD8 memory. Study-wide points: With several donors compared, roughly 5% of naive CD4 clonotypes were shared.

The CDR3 totals 16 residues. The V end lost 3 bases, the J end lost 5 bases, and 19 bases lay between the germline ends. CDR1 and CDR2 (germline): LNHNV, YYDKDF (reference sequence). The repertoire was sequenced with immunoSEQ multiplex PCR; TCRdb's copy has only in-frame clones and lacks some. The sample lists over 2 million clones, about 95% seen once, with about 1.1% in the top ten. The receptor comes from a man between 18 and 35 years old in good health. The chain carries TRBV15 and TRBJ1-1, with D perhaps matching TRBD1 (6 bases). Source material: naive CD8+ T cells sorted from blood. The CDR3, as DNA: TGTGCCACCAGCAGCGAATTCGGACAGTCGGAGACTGAAGCTTTCTTT. Residues: CATSSEFGQSETEAFF. The whole variable domain, remainder taken from reference TRBV15 and TRBJ1-1, is DAMVIQNPRYQVTQFGKPVTLSCSQTLNHNVMYWYQQKSSQAPKLLFHYYDKDFNNEADTPDNFQSRRPNTSFCFLDIRSPGLGDTAMYLCATSSEFGQSETEAFFGQGTRLTVV.